This record looks at one T cell receptor (beta chain) sequence and its context. Its antigen is not known. Described time point: recipient sample about 28 days before transplant, after cytoreduction. TCRdb's table, derived via immunoSEQ multiplex PCR, lists solely in-frame clones and lacks some. The data contain 6,500 to 8,000 clones, 85% to 90% of them seen just once; the ten biggest clones take up around 3.6%. The sample belongs to a study of T cell clonotyping in hematopoietic cell transplantation. Germline CDR1 reads LNHDA; CDR2 reads SQIVND (reference sequence). The CDR3 sequence is 13 residues long. Trimming cost V 2 bases and J 3 bases, with 7 bases left between them. Study findings and constraints: At the given depth, recipient repertoires were over 95% de novo clonotypes. Pathologically expanded recipient clonotypes increased progressively from day 30 to day 180 as diversity fell. Higher Inverse Simpson Index values in graft donor and pretransplant recipient predicted broader posttransplant TCR diversity.

The origin of this receptor is a man aged 25 to 45 with acute myeloid leukemia. Some clones in this sample may be carry-over from other donors' samples. Source: peripheral blood mononuclear cells, taken before stem cell transplant. This sequence joins TRBV19 and TRBJ1-1, with D possibly being TRBD1 (5 bases). This CDR3 is CASSIKGDTEAFF. The CDR3 DNA sequence: TGTGCCAGTAGTATAAAAGGGGACACTGAAGCTTTCTTT.